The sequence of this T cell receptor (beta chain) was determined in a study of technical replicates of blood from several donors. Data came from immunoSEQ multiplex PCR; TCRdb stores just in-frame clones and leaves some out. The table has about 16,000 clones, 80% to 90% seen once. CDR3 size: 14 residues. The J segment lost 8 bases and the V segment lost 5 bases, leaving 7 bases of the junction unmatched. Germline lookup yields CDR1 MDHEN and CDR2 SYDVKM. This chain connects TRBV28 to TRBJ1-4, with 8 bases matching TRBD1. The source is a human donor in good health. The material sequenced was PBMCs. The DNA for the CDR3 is TGTGCCAGCAGTCCAGGACAGGGCCGGGAAAAACTGTTTTTT. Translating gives CASSPGQGREKLFF.